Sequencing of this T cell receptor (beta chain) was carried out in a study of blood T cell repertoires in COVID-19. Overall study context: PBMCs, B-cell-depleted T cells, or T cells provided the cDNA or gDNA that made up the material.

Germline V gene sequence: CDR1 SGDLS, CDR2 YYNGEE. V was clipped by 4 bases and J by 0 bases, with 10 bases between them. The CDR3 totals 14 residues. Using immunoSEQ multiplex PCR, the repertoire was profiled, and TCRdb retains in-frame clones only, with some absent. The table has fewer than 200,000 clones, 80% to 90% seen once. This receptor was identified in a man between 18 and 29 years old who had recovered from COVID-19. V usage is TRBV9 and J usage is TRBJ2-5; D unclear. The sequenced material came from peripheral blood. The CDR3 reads CASSSPSYQETQYF. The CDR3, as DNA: TGTGCCAGCAGCTCCCCCTCGTACCAAGAGACCCAGTACTTC.